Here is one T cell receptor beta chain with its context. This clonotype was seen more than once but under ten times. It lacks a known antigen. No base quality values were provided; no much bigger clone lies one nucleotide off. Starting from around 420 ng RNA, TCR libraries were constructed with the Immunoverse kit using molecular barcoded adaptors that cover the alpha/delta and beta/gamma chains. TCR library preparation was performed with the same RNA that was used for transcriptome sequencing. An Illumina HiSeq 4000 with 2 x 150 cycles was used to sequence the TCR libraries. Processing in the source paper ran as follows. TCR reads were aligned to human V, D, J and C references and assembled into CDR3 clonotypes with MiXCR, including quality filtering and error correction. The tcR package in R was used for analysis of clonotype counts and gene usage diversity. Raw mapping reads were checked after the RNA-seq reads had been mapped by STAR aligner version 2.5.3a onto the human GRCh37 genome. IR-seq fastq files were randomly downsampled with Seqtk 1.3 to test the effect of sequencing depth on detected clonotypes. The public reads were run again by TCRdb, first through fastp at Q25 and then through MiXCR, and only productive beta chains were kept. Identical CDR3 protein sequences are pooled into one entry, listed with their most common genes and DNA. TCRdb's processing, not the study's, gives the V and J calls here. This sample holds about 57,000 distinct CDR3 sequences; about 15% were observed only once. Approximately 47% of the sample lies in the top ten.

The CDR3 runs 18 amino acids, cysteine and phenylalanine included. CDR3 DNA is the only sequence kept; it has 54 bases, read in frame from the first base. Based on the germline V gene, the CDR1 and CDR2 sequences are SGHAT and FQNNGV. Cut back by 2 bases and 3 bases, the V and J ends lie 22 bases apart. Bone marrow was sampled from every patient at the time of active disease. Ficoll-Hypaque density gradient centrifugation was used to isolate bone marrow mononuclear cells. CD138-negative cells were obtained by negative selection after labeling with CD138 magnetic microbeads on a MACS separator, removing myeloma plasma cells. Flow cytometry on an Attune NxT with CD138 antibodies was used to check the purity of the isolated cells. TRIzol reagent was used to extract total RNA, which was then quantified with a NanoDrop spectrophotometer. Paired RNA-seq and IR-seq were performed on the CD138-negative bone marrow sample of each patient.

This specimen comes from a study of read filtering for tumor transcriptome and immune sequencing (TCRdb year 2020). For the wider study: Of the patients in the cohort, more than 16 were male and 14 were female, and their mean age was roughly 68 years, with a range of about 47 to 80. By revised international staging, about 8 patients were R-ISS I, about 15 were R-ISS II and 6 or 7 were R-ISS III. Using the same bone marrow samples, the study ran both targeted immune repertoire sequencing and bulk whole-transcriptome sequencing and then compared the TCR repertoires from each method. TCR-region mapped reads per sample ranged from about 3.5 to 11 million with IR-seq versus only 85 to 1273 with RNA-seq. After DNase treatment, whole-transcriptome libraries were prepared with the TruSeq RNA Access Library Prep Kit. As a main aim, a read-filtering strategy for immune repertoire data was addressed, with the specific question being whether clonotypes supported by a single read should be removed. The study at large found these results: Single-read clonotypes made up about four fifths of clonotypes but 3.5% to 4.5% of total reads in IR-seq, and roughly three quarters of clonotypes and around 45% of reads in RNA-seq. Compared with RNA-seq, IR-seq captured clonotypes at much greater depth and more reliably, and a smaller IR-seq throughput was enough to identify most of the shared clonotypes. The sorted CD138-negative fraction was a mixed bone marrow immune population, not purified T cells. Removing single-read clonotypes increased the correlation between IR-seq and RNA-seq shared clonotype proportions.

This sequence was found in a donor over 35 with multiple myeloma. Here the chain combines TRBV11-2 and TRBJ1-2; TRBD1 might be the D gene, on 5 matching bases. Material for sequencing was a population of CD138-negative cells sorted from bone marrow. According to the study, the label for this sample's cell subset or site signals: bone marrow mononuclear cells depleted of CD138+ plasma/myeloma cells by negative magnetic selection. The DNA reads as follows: TGTGCCAGCAGCTTACCTGGGGACCCCCGGGGCCCTCACTATGGCTACACCTTC. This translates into CASSLPGDPRGPHYGYTF.